Listed below are T cell receptor beta chains from one sample, sequenced in a study of vaccination effects on CD4 cells after COVID-19. Clones were read by immunoSEQ multiplex PCR, and TCRdb kept only the in-frame ones, dropping some. The sample has approximately 54,000 clones; approximately 79% are singletons. The antigens of these receptors remain unknown. Sequenced material: CD4+ T cells from PBMCs cultured with HCoV-229E spike peptides, taken before COVID-19 vaccination. These receptors originate from a human donor who received a COVID-19 vaccine. The conserved cysteine and the conserved F or W are not part of the CDR3 here. D genes are given only for firm matches. Size is omitted from some rows. Given values are once, few, many or a class for expanded clones.

CDR3 | size | J | D | V
ASSQTRASTDTQY | . | TRBJ2-3 | . | TRBV5-1
ASSARHSGTEKLF | . | TRBJ1-4 | . | TRBV25-1
ASSYVGGAQH | . | TRBJ1-5 | . | TRBV7-9
ASSYGAGSEKLF | . | TRBJ1-4 | . | TRBV6-6
ASSTWTGLNEKLF | . | TRBJ1-4 | TRBD1 | TRBV5-6
ASSLDGVRVGANVLT | . | TRBJ2-6 | . | TRBV7-9
AISPGGAINEQF | . | TRBJ2-1 | . | TRBV10-3
ASSLQSSGQETQY | . | TRBJ2-5 | TRBD2 | TRBV7-2
ASRQGLANEKLF | once | TRBJ1-4 | . | TRBV27
ASRPTGGIITGELF | few | TRBJ2-2 | TRBD1 | TRBV7-9
ASSQVVGGELF | . | TRBJ2-2 | . | TRBV4-1
ASSLGQEVGAF | . | TRBJ1-1 | . | TRBV5-1
ASSFSKKDYGYT | . | TRBJ1-2 | . | TRBV5-1
ASSVRAGSGNTIY | . | TRBJ1-3 | . | TRBV9
ASRRLAGGYTQY | few | TRBJ2-3 | TRBD2 | TRBV2
ASTGPNQPQH | . | TRBJ1-5 | . | TRBV19
ASSQGGGVEKLF | . | TRBJ1-4 | TRBD1 | TRBV18
ASSLRGGNYNEQF | . | TRBJ2-1 | TRBD2 | TRBV5-8
ASSLVGRGTGELF | once | TRBJ2-2 | . | TRBV7-2
ASSLRDNARKEKLF | once | TRBJ1-4 | . | TRBV5-1
ASSLVSVLNTEAF | . | TRBJ1-1 | . | TRBV5-6
ASSYDRVSSYNEQF | . | TRBJ2-1 | TRBD1 | TRBV6-5
ASGLNLPGQYNEKLF | . | TRBJ1-4 | TRBD1 | TRBV12-5
ASRWQDRGGTGELF | . | TRBJ2-2 | TRBD1 | TRBV19
ASSFGNQPQH | . | TRBJ1-5 | . | TRBV12-3/TRBV12-4
ASSSRTSGVIYNEQF | . | TRBJ2-1 | TRBD2 | TRBV6-2/TRBV6-3